The following is a T cell receptor beta chain sequence with its context. The record originates from a study of T cell changes during pregnancy in multiple sclerosis. Per the germline V gene, CDR1 is SGHVS and CDR2 is FQNEAQ. Trimming removed 1 base from V and 7 bases from J, with 8 bases in between. The CDR3 runs to 13 residues. Produced via immunoSEQ multiplex PCR; TCRdb's table is partial and in-frame only. The sample lists about 48,000 clones, approximately 88% occurring once. Sequenced here: CD4+ T cells from peripheral blood mononuclear cells, sampled in the second trimester of pregnancy. This TCR was sampled from a female donor with multiple sclerosis, enrolled in a pregnancy study. The chain employs TRBV7-8 and TRBJ1-5; D ambiguous. CDR3 loop: CASSLVSEQPQHF. DNA for the CDR3: TGTGCCAGCAGCTTAGTGTCGGAGCAGCCCCAGCATTTT.